One and the same sample provided the 8 T cell receptor beta chains below, sequenced in a study of CD8 T cells in ankylosing spondylitis. TCRdb recomputed calls from the 5' RACE reads with MiXCR, one row per CDR3 protein. The sample shows about 160,000 distinct CDR3 sequences, approximately 9.9% of them seen only once. Sequencing was done on a sample of blood, either unsorted or a sorted T cell fraction (not recorded which). These receptors were taken from a female donor with ankylosing spondylitis or in good health (not recorded which).

There are a few counts of this clonotype. The chain couples TRBV7-7 to TRBJ2-7; D may correspond to TRBD1 or TRBD2 (5 bases each). Germline CDR1 reads SSHAT; CDR2 reads FNYEAQ (reference sequence). V lost 5 bases to trimming and J lost 7 bases, with 18 bases between them. The CDR3 extends over 14 amino acids. CDR3 coding DNA: TGTGCCAGCAGCCCCGAGGGGCTCTCGGGGGAGCAGTACTTC. Translated: CASSPEGLSGEQYF.

This clonotype was seen many times. The chain employs TRBV6-5 and TRBJ1-2; D gene uncertain. This CDR3 is 13 amino acids long. Germline CDR1 MNHEY, CDR2 SVGAGI. The V end lost 6 bases, the J end lost 2 bases, and 10 bases lay between the germline ends. The CDR3 region is CASSYGRNYGYTF. The CDR3 region has the DNA TGTGCCAGCAGCTATGGACGAAACTATGGCTACACCTTC.

This clonotype has a count of ten or more. This chain connects TRBV6-2 or TRBV6-3 to TRBJ2-1; D call uncertain. The CDR3 spans 14 residues. Germline V gene data show CDR1 as MNHEY and CDR2 as SVGEGT. Trimming took off 5 bases at V and 8 bases at J, with 16 bases between the two ends. Written as DNA, the CDR3 is TGTGCCAGCAGTGGCCTTAGGGATGGCGATGAGCAGTTCTTC. This gives the protein CASSGLRDGDEQFF.

The chain combines TRBV6-5 with TRBJ2-7; possibly TRBD1 for D (6 bases). The CDR3 contains 18 residues. The germline V and J ends were trimmed by 2 bases and 2 bases, with 22 bases remaining between them. Germline loops: CDR1 MNHEY, CDR2 SVGAGI. The CDR3 bases are TGTGCCAGCAGTTACCCCCCCGGGACCGGGACAAATCCCTACGAGCAGTACTTC. Its protein product is CASSYPPGTGTNPYEQYF.

This clonotype has more than one count but fewer than ten. This chain connects TRBV6-2 or TRBV6-3 to TRBJ2-1; TRBD2 matches 7 bases. Germline CDR1 and CDR2: MNHEY and SVGEGT. The CDR3 is 12 amino acids. J was trimmed by 9 bases and V by 8 bases; bases with no gene match: 7. The DNA of the CDR3 is TGTGCCAGCGACGCGGGAGAGGTTGAGCAGTTCTTC. Residues: CASDAGEVEQFF.

This rearrangement joins TRBV6-1 to TRBJ2-7, with 9 positions matching TRBD2. J lost 3 bases, V lost 3 bases, and 3 bases had no gene match. The CDR3 length is 14 residues. CDR1 and CDR2 from the germline V gene are MNHNS and SASEGT. The CDR3 reads CASSDLAGLYEQYF. In nucleotides, the CDR3 is TGTGCCAGCAGTGACCTAGCGGGACTCTACGAGCAGTACTTC.

The chain links TRBV7-9 to TRBJ2-5, with TRBD2 matching 8 bases. The germline CDR1 and CDR2 sequences are SEHNR and FQNEAQ (reference sequence). J gave up 5 bases and V 11 bases, and 16 bases lay outside the gene matches. The CDR3 consists of 15 residues. CDR3 nucleotides: TGTGCCTCGTGGGGGAGCGGGAGTATAAGGGAGACCCAGTACTTC. Its translation is CASWGSGSIRETQYF.

This sequence joins TRBV20-1 and TRBJ2-5, with 12 nucleotides matching TRBD1. CDR3 size: 17 residues. Losses at the gene ends were 5 bases for V and 2 bases for J; bases not matched to a gene: 12. Germline loops: CDR1 DFQATT, CDR2 SNEGSKA (reference sequence). CDR3 sequence (DNA): TGCAGTGCTTCTCATCCGGGACAGGGGGCTCAACAAGAGACCCAGTACTTC. It specifies CSASHPGQGAQQETQYF.